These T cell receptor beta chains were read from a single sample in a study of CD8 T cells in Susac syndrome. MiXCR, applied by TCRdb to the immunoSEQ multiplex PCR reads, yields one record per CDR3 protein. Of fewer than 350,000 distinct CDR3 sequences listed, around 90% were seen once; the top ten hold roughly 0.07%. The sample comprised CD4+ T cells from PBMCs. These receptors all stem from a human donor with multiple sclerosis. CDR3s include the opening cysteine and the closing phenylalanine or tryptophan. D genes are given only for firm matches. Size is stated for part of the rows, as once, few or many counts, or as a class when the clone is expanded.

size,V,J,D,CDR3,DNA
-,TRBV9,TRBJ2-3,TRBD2,CASSVVPRTSGGVDTQYF,TGTGCCAGCAGCGTAGTCCCTCGGACTAGCGGGGGGGTCGATACGCAGTATTTT
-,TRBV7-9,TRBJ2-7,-,CASSHSSGRYEQYF,TGTGCCAGCAGCCACTCGTCGGGACGTTACGAGCAGTACTTC
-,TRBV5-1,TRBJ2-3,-,CASSLPSGADTQYF,TGCGCCAGCAGCTTACCTTCCGGGGCAGATACGCAGTATTTT
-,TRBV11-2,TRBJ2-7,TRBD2,CASSLKEAGGRGEQYF,TGTGCCAGCAGCTTAAAAGAAGCGGGAGGAAGGGGGGAGCAGTACTTC
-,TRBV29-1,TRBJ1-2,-,CSVEKGTGYTF,TGCAGCGTTGAAAAGGGCACTGGCTACACCTTC
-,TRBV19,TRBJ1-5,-,CASSIDRQVSAQPQHF,TGTGCCAGTAGTATAGATAGGCAGGTTTCAGCTCAGCCCCAGCATTTT
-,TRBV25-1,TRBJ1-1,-,CASTGVQPGTEAFF,TGTGCCAGCACGGGGGTGCAGCCGGGCACTGAAGCTTTCTTT
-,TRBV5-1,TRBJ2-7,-,CASSLDPLQGGYEQYF,TGCGCCAGCAGCTTAGACCCCCTACAGGGTGGCTACGAGCAGTACTTC
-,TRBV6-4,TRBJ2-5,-,CASARETEETQYF,TGTGCCAGCGCCCGCGAAACAGAAGAGACCCAGTACTTC
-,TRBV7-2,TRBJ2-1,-,CASSPETVYNEQFF,TGTGCCAGCAGCCCCGAAACGGTGTACAATGAGCAGTTCTTC
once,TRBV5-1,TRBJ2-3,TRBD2,CASQTSGREADTQYF,TGCGCCAGCCAGACTAGCGGGAGAGAAGCAGATACGCAGTATTTT
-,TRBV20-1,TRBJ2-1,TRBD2,CSACHLVAGVTNEQFF,TGCAGTGCTTGTCACCTAGTAGCGGGAGTCACAAATGAGCAGTTCTTC
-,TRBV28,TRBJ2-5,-,CASRGGQGLRETQYF,TGTGCCAGCAGGGGGGGGCAAGGGCTTCGGGAGACCCAGTACTTC
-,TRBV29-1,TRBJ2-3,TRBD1,CSVGQGATDTQYF,TGCAGCGTTGGACAGGGGGCCACAGATACGCAGTATTTT
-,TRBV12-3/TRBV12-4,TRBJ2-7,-,CASSTLGGADSYEQYF,TGTGCCAGCAGCACTTTGGGGGGGGCCGACTCCTACGAGCAGTACTTC
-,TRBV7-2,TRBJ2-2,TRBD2,CASSLFGTSGTTGELFF,TGTGCCAGCAGCTTATTCGGGACTAGCGGTACCACCGGGGAGCTGTTTTTT
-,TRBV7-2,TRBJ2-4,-,CASSLATGKDIQYF,TGTGCCAGCAGCTTAGCCACAGGGAAGGACATTCAGTACTTC
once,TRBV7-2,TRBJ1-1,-,CASSLTSSRSKAFF,TGTGCCAGCAGCTTAACCAGTTCCCGAAGCAAAGCTTTCTTT
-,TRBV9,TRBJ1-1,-,CASSAGPPLEAFF,TGTGCCAGCAGCGCGGGTCCGCCGCTCGAAGCTTTCTTT
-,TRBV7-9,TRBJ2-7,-,CASSKRGTTYEQYF,TGTGCCAGCAGCAAACGTGGGACAACCTACGAGCAGTACTTC
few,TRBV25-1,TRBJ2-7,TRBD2,CASASGTTYEQYF,TGTGCCAGCGCTAGCGGAACCACCTACGAGCAGTACTTC
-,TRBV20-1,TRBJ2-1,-,CSARPRGPYNEQFF,TGCAGTGCCAGACCCCGAGGGCCCTACAATGAGCAGTTCTTC
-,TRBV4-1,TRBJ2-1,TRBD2,CASSPIGRALGNEQFF,TGCGCCAGCAGCCCTATCGGGAGGGCCCTCGGAAATGAGCAGTTCTTC
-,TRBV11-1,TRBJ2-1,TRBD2,CASSMGGSVNEQFF,TGTGCCAGCAGCATGGGGGGGTCAGTTAATGAGCAGTTCTTC
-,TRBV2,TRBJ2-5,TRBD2,CATATSGIQETQYF,TGTGCCACCGCGACTAGCGGGATTCAAGAGACCCAGTACTTC
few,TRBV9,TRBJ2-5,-,CASSVSTGKETQYF,TGTGCCAGCAGCGTTTCGACGGGAAAAGAGACCCAGTACTTC
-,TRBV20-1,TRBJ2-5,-,CSAARAQGRMDETQYF,TGCAGTGCTGCCCGGGCTCAGGGCCGTATGGACGAGACCCAGTACTTC
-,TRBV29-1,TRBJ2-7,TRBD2,CSVEGGGEQYF,TGCAGCGTTGAGGGCGGGGGCGAGCAGTACTTC
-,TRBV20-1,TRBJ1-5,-,CSARETRGNQPQHF,TGCAGTGCTAGGGAGACAAGGGGGAATCAGCCCCAGCATTTT
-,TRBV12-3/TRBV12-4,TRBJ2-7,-,CASTGRNGGVEQYF,TGTGCCAGCACCGGGCGAAACGGCGGGGTTGAGCAGTACTTC
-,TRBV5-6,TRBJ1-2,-,CASTSGGTYGYTF,TGTGCCAGCACCTCTGGAGGGACTTATGGCTACACCTTC
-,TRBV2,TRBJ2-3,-,CASTPLTRTDTQYF,TGTGCCAGCACCCCCCTCACCCGCACAGATACGCAGTATTTT
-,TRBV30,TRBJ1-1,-,CAWSVTNGYTEAFF,TGTGCCTGGAGTGTAACTAATGGGTACACTGAAGCTTTCTTT
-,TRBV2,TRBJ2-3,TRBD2,CASRAPSGRGGDTQYF,TGTGCCAGCAGAGCTCCTAGCGGGAGAGGGGGCGATACGCAGTATTTT
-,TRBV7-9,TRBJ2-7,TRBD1,CASSRTGGSDEQYF,TGTGCCAGCAGCCGAACAGGGGGAAGCGACGAGCAGTACTTC
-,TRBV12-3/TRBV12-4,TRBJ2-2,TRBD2,CASSLRGSRAGELFF,TGTGCCAGCAGTTTACGCGGGAGTAGGGCCGGGGAGCTGTTTTTT
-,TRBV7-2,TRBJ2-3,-,CASSLTSGPTRTQYF,TGTGCCAGCAGCTTAACAAGCGGGCCCACTCGAACGCAGTATTTT
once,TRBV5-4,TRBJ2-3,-,CASSFHRDTQYF,TGTGCCAGCAGCTTCCACAGAGATACGCAGTATTTT
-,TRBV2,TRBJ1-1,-,CATPVEQEYTEAFF,TGTGCCACCCCAGTCGAACAGGAATACACTGAAGCTTTCTTT
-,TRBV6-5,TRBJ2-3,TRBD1,CASSARQGAWDTQYF,TGTGCCAGCAGCGCCCGACAGGGGGCATGGGATACGCAGTATTTT
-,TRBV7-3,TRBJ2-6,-,CASSSPVGGAGANVLTF,TGTGCCAGCAGCTCTCCCGTTGGGGGGGCCGGGGCCAACGTCCTGACTTTC
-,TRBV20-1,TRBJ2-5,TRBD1,CSASQVTGPETQYF,TGCAGTGCTAGTCAAGTGACAGGGCCGGAGACCCAGTACTTC
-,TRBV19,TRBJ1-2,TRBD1,CASSDRAMDYGYTF,TGTGCCAGTAGTGACAGGGCGATGGACTATGGCTACACCTTC
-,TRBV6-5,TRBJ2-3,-,CASSSGHLPTDTQYF,TGTGCCAGCAGTTCCGGACACCTCCCCACAGATACGCAGTATTTT
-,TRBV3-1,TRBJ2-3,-,CASSQERKVGRSPDTQYF,TGTGCCAGCAGCCAAGAGAGGAAGGTAGGGAGGTCTCCAGATACGCAGTATTTT
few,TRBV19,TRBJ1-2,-,CASSMGGDYGYTF,TGTGCCAGTAGTATGGGGGGAGACTATGGCTACACCTTC
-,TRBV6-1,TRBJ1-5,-,CASSEFFGHQPQHF,TGTGCCAGCAGTGAATTCTTCGGACATCAGCCCCAGCATTTT
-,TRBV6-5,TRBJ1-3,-,CASSSDGGNTIYF,TGTGCCAGCAGCAGCGACGGAGGAAACACCATATATTTT
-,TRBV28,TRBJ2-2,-,CASSFFQGNTGELFF,TGTGCCAGCAGTTTTTTCCAGGGGAACACCGGGGAGCTGTTTTTT
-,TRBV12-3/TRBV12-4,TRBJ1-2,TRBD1,CASRPTGLNYGYTF,TGTGCCAGCAGGCCGACAGGGTTGAACTATGGCTACACCTTC
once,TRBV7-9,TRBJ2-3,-,CASSPGSGADTQYF,TGTGCCAGCAGCCCCGGATCGGGGGCAGATACGCAGTATTTT
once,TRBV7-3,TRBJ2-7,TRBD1,CASSETGSSSSYEQYF,TGTGCCAGCAGCGAGACAGGGTCTTCGAGCTCCTACGAGCAGTACTTC
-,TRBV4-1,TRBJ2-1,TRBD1,CASSQVALDRVNNEQFF,TGCGCCAGCAGCCAAGTGGCTCTGGACAGGGTAAACAATGAGCAGTTCTTC
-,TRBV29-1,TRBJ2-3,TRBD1,CSGGPTGADTQYF,TGCAGCGGGGGACCGACAGGGGCAGATACGCAGTATTTT